The 8 T cell receptor beta chains below come from one sample, sequenced in a study of T-cell memory formation after mild COVID-19. Using its own MiXCR run on the 5' RACE reads, TCRdb lists one record per CDR3 protein. This repertoire shows 240,000 or so distinct CDR3 sequences, 8% to 10% found once; its top ten account for 20% to 25%. Sequencing was carried out using PBMCs or a T cell subset sorted from them (not recorded which). The receptors originated from a man aged 18-30 years who had mild COVID-19 (a few samples of this study predate the infection). Cell type and time point are not known.

The gene calls are TRBV9 and TRBJ2-6; D not certain. Germline V lookup: CDR1 SGDLS, CDR2 YYNGEE. V gave up 1 base and J gave up 4 bases, with 15 bases separating them. The CDR3 sequence is 17 residues long. CDR3 in amino acids: CASSVPPGEIGANVLTF. The CDR3 nucleotides read TGTGCCAGCAGCGTACCCCCCGGCGAAATAGGGGCCAACGTCCTGACTTTC.

This clonotype has ten or more counts. The chain combines TRBV29-1 with TRBJ2-3; D is undetermined. The CDR3 has 16 residues. The germline V gene encodes CDR1 SQVTM and CDR2 ANQGSEA. V gave up 0 bases and J gave up 2 bases, with 15 bases separating them. In nucleotides, the CDR3 is TGCAGCGTTGAAGATGCCAGGCTGATGGCCACAGATACGCAGTATTTT. Amino acid sequence: CSVEDARLMATDTQYF.

This clonotype showed up just a few times. V usage is TRBV6-2 or TRBV6-3 and J usage is TRBJ1-5, with D possibly matching TRBD1 (6 bases). V was clipped by 2 bases and J by 7 bases, with 15 bases between them. This CDR3 is built from 15 residues. Germline V gene sequence: CDR1 MNHEY, CDR2 SVGEGT. The CDR3 sequence is CASSYLSAGEQPQHF. The CDR3 coding sequence is TGTGCCAGCAGTTACCTCTCGGCAGGGGAACAGCCCCAGCATTTT.

CDR3 loop: CASRPGTTSGNEQYF. CDR3 bases: TGTGCCAGCAGGCCCGGGACTACCTCTGGAAACGAGCAGTACTTC. V usage is TRBV6-2 or TRBV6-3 and J usage is TRBJ2-7; TRBD2 matches 7 bases. CDR3 size: 15 residues. The ends lost 6 bases at V and 5 bases at J; junction bases unmatched: 13. Germline V gene sequence: CDR1 MNHEY, CDR2 SVGEGT.

This clonotype was observed a handful of times. V gene TRBV6-2 or TRBV6-3 combines with J gene TRBJ1-1; D not resolved. The CDR3 is made up of 16 amino acids. Trimming removed 4 bases from V and 1 base from J, with 16 bases in between. The germline gives CDR1 MNHEY, CDR2 SVGEGT. The CDR3 DNA follows: TGTGCCAGCAGTTGGACCCCCCGCACTGGGAACACTGAAGCTTTCTTT. Translation gives CASSWTPRTGNTEAFF.

The sample holds a few counts of this clonotype. The chain joins TRBV4-1 to TRBJ2-3; 9 bases are shared with TRBD1. V shed 5 bases, J shed 0 bases, and the junction held 6 bases outside the gene matches. CDR1 MGHRA and CDR2 YSYEKL come from the germline V gene. The CDR3 covers 16 residues. CDR3 in DNA: TGCGCCAGCAGCTCCTACAGGGGGCCCAGCACAGATACGCAGTATTTT. It translates to CASSSYRGPSTDTQYF.

The J gene is TRBJ2-5, the V gene TRBV20-1; D is unresolved. Germline assignment: CDR1 DFQATT and CDR2 SNEGSKA (reference sequence). Deletions cut 0 bases from V and 2 bases from J, with 10 bases between. CDR3 length: 14 residues. The CDR3 region is CSARDSQRQETQYF. CDR3 sequence (DNA): TGCAGTGCTAGAGATAGCCAGAGACAAGAGACCCAGTACTTC.

This clonotype was seen a handful of times. This chain joins TRBV9 and TRBJ1-2; 7 bases match TRBD1. Per germline, CDR1 SGDLS and CDR2 YYNGEE. The CDR3 is made up of 14 amino acids. V shed 3 bases and J 4 bases; nucleotides not matched to a gene: 6. CDR3 sequence (DNA): TGTGCCAGCAGCGAGGGGGACAGCAGCTATGGCTACACCTTC. Translation: CASSEGDSSYGYTF. The whole variable domain, remainder taken from reference TRBV9 and TRBJ1-2, is DSGVTQTPKHLITATGQRVTLRCSPRSGDLSVYWYQQSLDQGLQFLIQYYNGEERAKGNILERFSAQQFPDLHSELNLSSLELGDSALYFCASSEGDSSYGYTFGSGTRLTVV.